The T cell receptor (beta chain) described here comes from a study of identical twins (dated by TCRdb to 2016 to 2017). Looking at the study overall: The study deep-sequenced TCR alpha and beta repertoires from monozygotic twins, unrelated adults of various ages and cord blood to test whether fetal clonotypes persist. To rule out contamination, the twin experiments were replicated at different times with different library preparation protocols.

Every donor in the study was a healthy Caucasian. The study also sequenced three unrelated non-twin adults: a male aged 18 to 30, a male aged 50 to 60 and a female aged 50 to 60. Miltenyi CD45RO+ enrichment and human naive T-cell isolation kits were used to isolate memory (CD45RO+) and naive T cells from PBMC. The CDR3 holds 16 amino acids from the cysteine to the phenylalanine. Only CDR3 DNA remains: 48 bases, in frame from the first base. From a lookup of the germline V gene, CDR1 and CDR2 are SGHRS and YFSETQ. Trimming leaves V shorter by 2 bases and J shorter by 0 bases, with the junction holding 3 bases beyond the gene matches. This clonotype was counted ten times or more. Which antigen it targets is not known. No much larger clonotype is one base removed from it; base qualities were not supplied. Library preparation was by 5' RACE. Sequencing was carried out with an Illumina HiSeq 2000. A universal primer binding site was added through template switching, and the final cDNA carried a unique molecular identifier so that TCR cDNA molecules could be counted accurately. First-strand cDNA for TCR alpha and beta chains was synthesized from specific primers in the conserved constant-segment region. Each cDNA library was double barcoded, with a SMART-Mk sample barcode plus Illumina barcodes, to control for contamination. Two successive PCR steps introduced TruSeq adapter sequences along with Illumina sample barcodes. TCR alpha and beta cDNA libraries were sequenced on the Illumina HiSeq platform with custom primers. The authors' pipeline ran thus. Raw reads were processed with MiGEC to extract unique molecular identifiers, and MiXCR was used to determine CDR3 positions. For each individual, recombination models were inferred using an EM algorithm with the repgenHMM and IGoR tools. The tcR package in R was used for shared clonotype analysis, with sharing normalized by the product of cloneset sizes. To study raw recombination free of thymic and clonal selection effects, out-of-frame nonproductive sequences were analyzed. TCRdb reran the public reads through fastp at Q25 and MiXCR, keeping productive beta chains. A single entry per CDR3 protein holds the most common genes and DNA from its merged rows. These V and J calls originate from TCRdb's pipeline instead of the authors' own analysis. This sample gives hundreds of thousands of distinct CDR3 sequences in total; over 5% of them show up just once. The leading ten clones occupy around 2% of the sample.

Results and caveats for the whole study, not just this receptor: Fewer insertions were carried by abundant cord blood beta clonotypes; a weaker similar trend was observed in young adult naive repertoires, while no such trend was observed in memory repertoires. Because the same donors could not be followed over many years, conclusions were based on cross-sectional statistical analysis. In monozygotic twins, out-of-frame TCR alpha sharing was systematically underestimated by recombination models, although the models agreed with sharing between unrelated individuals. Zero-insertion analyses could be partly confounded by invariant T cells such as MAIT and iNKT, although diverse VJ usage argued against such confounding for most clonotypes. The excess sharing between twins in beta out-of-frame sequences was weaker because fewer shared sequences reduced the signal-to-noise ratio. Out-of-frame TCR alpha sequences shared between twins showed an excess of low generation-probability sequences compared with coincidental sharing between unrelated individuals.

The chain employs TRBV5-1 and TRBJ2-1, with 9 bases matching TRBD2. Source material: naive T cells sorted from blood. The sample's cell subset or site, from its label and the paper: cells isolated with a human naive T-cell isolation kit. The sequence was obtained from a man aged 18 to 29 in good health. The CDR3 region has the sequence CASSFGSGSSYNEQFF. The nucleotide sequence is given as TGCGCCAGCAGCTTCGGTAGCGGGAGCTCCTACAATGAGCAGTTCTTC.